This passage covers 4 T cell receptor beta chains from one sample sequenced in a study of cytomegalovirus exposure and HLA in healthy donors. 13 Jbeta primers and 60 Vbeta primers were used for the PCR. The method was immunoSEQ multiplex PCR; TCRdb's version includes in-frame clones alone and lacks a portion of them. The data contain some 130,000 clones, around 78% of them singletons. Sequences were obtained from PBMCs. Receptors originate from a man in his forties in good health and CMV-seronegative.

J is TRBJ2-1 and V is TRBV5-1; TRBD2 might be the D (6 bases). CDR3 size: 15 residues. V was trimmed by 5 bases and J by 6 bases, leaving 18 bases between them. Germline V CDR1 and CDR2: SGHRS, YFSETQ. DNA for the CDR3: TGCGCCAGCAGTGGGTGGATCGGGGGAAGCAATGAGCAGTTCTTC. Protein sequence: CASSGWIGGSNEQFF.

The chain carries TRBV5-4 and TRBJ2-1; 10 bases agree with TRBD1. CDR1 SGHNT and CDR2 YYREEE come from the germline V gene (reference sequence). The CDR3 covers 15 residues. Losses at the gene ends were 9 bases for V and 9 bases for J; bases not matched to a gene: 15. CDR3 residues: CATTRDRGRVGEQFF. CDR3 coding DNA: TGTGCCACCACCCGAGACAGGGGGCGCGTCGGTGAGCAGTTCTTC.

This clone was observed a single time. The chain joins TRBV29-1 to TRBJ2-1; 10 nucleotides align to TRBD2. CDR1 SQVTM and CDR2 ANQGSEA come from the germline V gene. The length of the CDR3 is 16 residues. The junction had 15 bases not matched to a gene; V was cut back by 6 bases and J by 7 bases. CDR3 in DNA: TGCAGCGTCGAGGGCGGGGGACTAGCGCTAAGGAATGAGCAGTTCTTC. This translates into CSVEGGGLALRNEQFF.

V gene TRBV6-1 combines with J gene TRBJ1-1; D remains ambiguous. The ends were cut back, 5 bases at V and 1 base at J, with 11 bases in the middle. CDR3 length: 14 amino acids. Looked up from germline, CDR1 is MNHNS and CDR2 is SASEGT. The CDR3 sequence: CASSKWQANTEAFF. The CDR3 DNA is TGTGCCAGCAGTAAGTGGCAGGCGAACACTGAAGCTTTCTTT.